One and the same sample provided the 24 T cell receptor beta chains below, sequenced in a study of cytomegalovirus exposure and HLA in healthy donors. Both 60 Vbeta primers and 13 Jbeta primers went into the PCR. Data came from immunoSEQ multiplex PCR; TCRdb stores just in-frame clones and leaves some out. This sample carries some 140,000 clones, with roughly 1.6% going to the ten biggest clones. Sequenced: PBMCs. These receptors originate from a middle-aged woman in good health and CMV-seronegative.

This chain connects TRBV6-1 to TRBJ1-2; weak D call: TRBD1 (5 bases). CDR1 and CDR2 (germline): MNHNS, SASEGT. V lost 2 bases, J lost 8 bases, and 15 bases lay in between. CDR3 length equals 14 residues. CDR3 sequence: CASSELRGLWGYTF. The CDR3 coding sequence is TGTGCCAGCAGTGAATTACGGGGGTTATGGGGCTACACCTTC.

The chain joins TRBV9 to TRBJ2-1, with D perhaps matching TRBD2 (6 bases). Per germline, CDR1 SGDLS and CDR2 YYNGEE. Trimming shortened V by 0 bases and J by 7 bases, and 14 bases separated the two germline ends. The CDR3 loop spans 15 amino acids. The CDR3 protein is CASSVEVAARNEQFF. The CDR3 DNA reads as TGTGCCAGCAGCGTAGAGGTAGCGGCGAGGAATGAGCAGTTCTTC.

The chain employs TRBV2 and TRBJ2-3; 9 bases match TRBD2. Trimming cost V 8 bases and J 6 bases; bases outside gene matches: 9. Per germline, CDR1 SNHLY and CDR2 FYNNEI. The length of the CDR3 is 14 residues. The chain's CDR3 is CASVEAGGWDTQYF. The CDR3 DNA reads as TGTGCCAGCGTTGAGGCGGGGGGGTGGGATACGCAGTATTTT.

The genes are TRBV29-1 and TRBJ2-2; 8 bases line up with TRBD1. J was trimmed by 7 bases and V by 3 bases; bases with no gene match: 10. The germline gives CDR1 SQVTM, CDR2 ANQGSEA. CDR3 size: 15 residues. The CDR3 spells CSVDRRTGKGGELFF. The CDR3 DNA reads TGCAGCGTTGATAGGCGGACAGGGAAAGGCGGGGAGCTGTTTTTT.

This chain connects TRBV5-1 to TRBJ2-4; a possible D gene is TRBD2 (5 bases). The CDR3 covers 14 residues. CDR1 and CDR2 from the germline V gene are SGHRS and YFSETQ. V gave up 2 bases and J gave up 5 bases, with 11 bases separating them. The CDR3 DNA reads as TGCGCCAGCAGCTTAGCCGGGGAGCAAAACATTCAGTACTTC. Encoded protein: CASSLAGEQNIQYF.

The chain employs TRBV4-3 and TRBJ2-7; 7 bases are shared with TRBD1. Trimming removed 1 base from V and 5 bases from J; junction bases left unmatched: 8. The CDR3 covers 15 residues. CDR1 and CDR2 (germline): LGHNA, YSLEER. The CDR3 is CASSQGTGPYHEQYF. The CDR3 DNA reads TGCGCCAGCAGCCAAGGGACAGGCCCTTACCACGAGCAGTACTTC.

This rearrangement joins TRBV10-2 to TRBJ2-5, with D perhaps matching TRBD2 (7 bases). The V end was cut by 6 bases, the J end by 4 bases, with 15 bases between. This CDR3 has 14 residues. From germline, CDR1 is WSHSY and CDR2 SAAADI. The CDR3 here is CASRDLGGAETQYF. CDR3 nucleotides: TGCGCCAGCAGGGACTTGGGGGGGGCAGAGACCCAGTACTTC.

This sequence joins TRBV5-1 and TRBJ1-1; D gene ambiguous. V lost 6 bases to trimming and J lost 8 bases, with 11 bases between them. The germline gives CDR1 SGHRS, CDR2 YFSETQ. The CDR3 is made up of 11 amino acids. In nucleotides, the CDR3 is TGCGCCAGCATCTCGCTCGGGGAAGCTTTCTTT. Its translation: CASISLGEAFF.

Note on this clone: Different DNA sequences within this sample yield the same CDR3. This chain joins TRBV10-2 and TRBJ1-5; 7 nucleotides match TRBD1. Unmatched junction bases numbered 4, after V lost 6 bases and J lost 5 bases. Germline V gives CDR1 WSHSY, CDR2 SAAADI. The CDR3 runs 13 residues. CDR3 residues: CASSLTGDQPQHF. DNA of the CDR3: TGCGCCAGCAGCCTAACAGGGGATCAGCCCCAGCATTTT.

This chain joins TRBV6-5 and TRBJ2-1; possible D gene TRBD1, 5 bases. The CDR3 loop spans 12 amino acids. V was clipped by 5 bases and J by 5 bases, with 7 bases between them. The germline V gene has CDR1 MNHEY and CDR2 SVGAGI. This CDR3 is CASSRQNNEQFF. In DNA, the CDR3 is TGTGCCAGCAGTCGACAGAACAATGAGCAGTTCTTC.

The CDR3 region is CASSIGTAYYEQYF. The DNA of the CDR3 is TGCGCCAGCAGCATCGGGACTGCATACTACGAGCAGTACTTC. The chain uses TRBV5-1 and TRBJ2-7, with D possibly being TRBD2 (6 bases). The length of the CDR3 is 14 residues. V lost 4 bases and J lost 3, with 14 bases in between. CDR1 is SGHRS and CDR2 is YFSETQ in the germline V gene.

The chain uses TRBV7-2 and TRBJ1-2; 9 nucleotides match TRBD1. Germline values: CDR1 SGHTA, CDR2 FQGNSA. After removal of 2 bases from V and 7 bases from J, the junction contained 11 bases not matched to a gene. The CDR3 loop spans 16 amino acids. The CDR3 nucleotides are TGTGCCAGCAGCTTAAGGGGGGGGGACAGGGTCCGTGGCTACACCTTC. The encoded protein is CASSLRGGDRVRGYTF. Filled out from reference TRBV7-2 and TRBJ1-2, the complete variable domain reads GAGVSQSPSNKVTEKGKDVELRCDPISGHTALYWYRQSLGQGLEFLIYFQGNSAPDKSGLPSDRFSAERTGGSVSTLTIQRTQQEDSAVYLCASSLRGGDRVRGYTFGSGTRLTVV.

The chain has TRBV4-2 and TRBJ2-3; tentatively, D is TRBD1 (6 bases). The CDR3 totals 13 residues. The V gene's germline CDR1 is LGHNA and CDR2 YNFKEQ. Trimming left V 1 base short and J 6 bases short, with 8 bases between. CDR3 nucleotide sequence: TGTGCCAGCAGCCAAGGGGACACGGATACGCAGTATTTT. Protein sequence: CASSQGDTDTQYF.

This chain joins TRBV5-1 and TRBJ2-2, with 7 bases identical to TRBD1. Germline CDR1 and CDR2: SGHRS and YFSETQ. J lost 5 bases, V lost 4 bases, and 11 bases had no gene match. The length of the CDR3 is 16 residues. In DNA form, the CDR3 reads TGCGCCAGCAGCCCGAACAGGGGAAGAGGGACCGGGGAGCTGTTTTTT. Translation gives CASSPNRGRGTGELFF.

The chain has TRBV28 and TRBJ2-7; D gene ambiguous. The CDR3 is 13 amino acids. V lost 2 bases and J lost 3, with 8 bases in between. Germline V lookup: CDR1 MDHEN, CDR2 SYDVKM. CDR3 nucleotides: TGTGCCAGCAGTTTACCAGGCCTCTACGAGCAGTACTTC. Its protein product is CASSLPGLYEQYF.

The CDR3 region has the DNA TGCGCCAGCAGCACGGGACAGGGGAACATTCAGTACTTC. Translation: CASSTGQGNIQYF. The chain combines TRBV5-1 with TRBJ2-4; 10 nucleotides align to TRBD1. Trimming at V came to 4 bases and at J to 7 bases, leaving 2 bases not matched to a gene. Germline V gene sequence: CDR1 SGHRS, CDR2 YFSETQ. CDR3 length: 13 amino acids.

This chain links TRBV5-1 with TRBJ1-2; possible D gene TRBD1, 6 bases. Trimming took 0 bases from V and 4 from J, leaving 10 bases between them. CDR1 and CDR2 (germline): SGHRS, YFSETQ. The CDR3 covers 14 residues. For the CDR3, the DNA is TGCGCCAGCAGCTTGGGACAGGAACCCTATGGCTACACCTTC. Its translation: CASSLGQEPYGYTF.

The chain employs TRBV18 and TRBJ2-1, with TRBD2 matching over 13 bases. The junction had 5 bases not matched to a gene; V was cut back by 6 bases and J by 0 bases. Germline V gene lookup returns CDR1 KGHSH and CDR2 LQKENI. The CDR3 loop spans 17 amino acids. The DNA of the CDR3 is TGTGCCAGCTCCCCGGGACTAGCGGGGTCCTCCTACAATGAGCAGTTCTTC. This codes for CASSPGLAGSSYNEQFF.

This chain connects TRBV19 to TRBJ2-1, with D perhaps matching TRBD1 (5 bases). The CDR3 totals 14 residues. The germline CDR1 and CDR2 sequences are LNHDA and SQIVND (reference sequence). Trimming shortened V by 8 bases and J by 7 bases, and 18 bases separated the two germline ends. The CDR3 DNA follows: TGTGCCAGTTGTCTTCAGGGCGCAACGAATGAGCAGTTCTTC. This sequence encodes CASCLQGATNEQFF.

The chain links TRBV27 to TRBJ2-3, with a weak D call TRBD1 (5 bases). Germline V gives CDR1 MNHEY, CDR2 SMNVEV (reference sequence). CDR3 length: 16 residues. Trimming cost V 2 bases and J 0 bases, with 12 bases left between them. The CDR3 DNA reads TGTGCCAGCAGTTTACAGGGCAGACCCAGCACAGATACGCAGTATTTT. This encodes CASSLQGRPSTDTQYF.

The chain recombines TRBV13 with TRBJ1-1; D might be TRBD1 (5 bases). The germline V and J ends were trimmed by 0 bases and 1 base, with 6 bases remaining between them. Germline values: CDR1 PRHDT, CDR2 FYEKMQ (reference sequence). The CDR3 extends over 14 amino acids. The CDR3 DNA sequence: TGTGCCAGCAGCTTAGGCGGGGGGAACACTGAAGCTTTCTTT. Translating gives CASSLGGGNTEAFF. The full variable domain, in which reference TRBV13 and TRBJ1-1 provide the parts outside the CDR3, is AAGVIQSPRHLIKEKRETATLKCYPIPRHDTVYWYQQGPGQDPQFLISFYEKMQSDKGSIPDRFSAQQFSDYHSELNMSSLELGDSALYFCASSLGGGNTEAFFGQGTRLTVV.

The chain couples TRBV6-5 to TRBJ2-7, with 11 bases lining up with TRBD1. Trimming removed 8 bases from V and 5 bases from J; junction bases left unmatched: 8. This CDR3 is 14 amino acids long. Germline assignment: CDR1 MNHEY and CDR2 SVGAGI. CDR3 sequence reads: CASGRTGGMDEQYF. The CDR3 DNA reads TGTGCCAGCGGCCGGACAGGGGGCATGGACGAGCAGTACTTC.

The V and J genes are TRBV5-6 and TRBJ1-2; D gene unclear. The germline CDR1 and CDR2 sequences are SGHDT and YYEEEE. CDR3 length equals 12 residues. Trimming cost V 4 bases and J 2 bases, with 6 bases left between them. CDR3: CASSPINYGYTF. The CDR3 bases are TGTGCCAGCAGCCCTATAAACTATGGCTACACCTTC.

The J gene is TRBJ2-1, the V gene TRBV5-4, with D perhaps matching TRBD1 (6 bases). In germline, CDR1 is SGHNT, CDR2 YYREEE (reference sequence). The V end lost 1 base, the J end lost 6 bases, and 14 bases lay between the germline ends. The CDR3 spans 15 residues. The CDR3 spells CASSLRAGVGNEQFF. The DNA of the CDR3 is TGTGCCAGCAGCTTGAGGGCAGGGGTAGGCAATGAGCAGTTCTTC.